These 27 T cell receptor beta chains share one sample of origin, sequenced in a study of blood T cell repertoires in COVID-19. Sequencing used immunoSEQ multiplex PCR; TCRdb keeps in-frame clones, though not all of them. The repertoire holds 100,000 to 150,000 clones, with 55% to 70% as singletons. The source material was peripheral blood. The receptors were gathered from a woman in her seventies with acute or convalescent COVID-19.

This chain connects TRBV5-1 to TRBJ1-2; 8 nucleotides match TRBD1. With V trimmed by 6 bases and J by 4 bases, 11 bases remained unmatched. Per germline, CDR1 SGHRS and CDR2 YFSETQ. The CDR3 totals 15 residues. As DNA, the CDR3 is TGCGCCAGCACACTGGACAGGGTGGATCTCTATGGCTACACCTTC. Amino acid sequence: CASTLDRVDLYGYTF. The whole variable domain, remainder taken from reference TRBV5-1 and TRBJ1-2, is KAGVTQTPRYLIKTRGQQVTLSCSPISGHRSVSWYQQTPGQGLQFLFEYFSETQRNKGNFPGRFSGRQFSNSRSEMNVSTLELGDSALYLCASTLDRVDLYGYTFGSGTRLTVV.

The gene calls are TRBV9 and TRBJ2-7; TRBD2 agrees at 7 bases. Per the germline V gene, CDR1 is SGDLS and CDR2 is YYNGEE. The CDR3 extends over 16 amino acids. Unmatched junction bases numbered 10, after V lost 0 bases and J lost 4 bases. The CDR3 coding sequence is TGTGCCAGCAGCGTAGCCCCCGGAGGGAGGGCATACGAGCAGTACTTC. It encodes CASSVAPGGRAYEQYF.

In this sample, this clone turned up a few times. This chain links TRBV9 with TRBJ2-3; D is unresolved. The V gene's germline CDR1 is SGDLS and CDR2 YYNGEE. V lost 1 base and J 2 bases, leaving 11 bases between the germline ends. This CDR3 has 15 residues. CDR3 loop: CASSVSALVTDTQYF. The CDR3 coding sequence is TGTGCCAGCAGCGTAAGCGCACTCGTCACAGATACGCAGTATTTT.

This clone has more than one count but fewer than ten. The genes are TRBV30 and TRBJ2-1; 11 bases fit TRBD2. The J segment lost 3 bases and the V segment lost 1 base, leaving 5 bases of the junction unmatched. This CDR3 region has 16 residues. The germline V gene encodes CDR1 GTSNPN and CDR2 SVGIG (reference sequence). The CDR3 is CAWSASGTSGYNEQFF. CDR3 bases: TGTGCCTGGAGTGCGTCCGGGACTAGCGGCTACAATGAGCAGTTCTTC. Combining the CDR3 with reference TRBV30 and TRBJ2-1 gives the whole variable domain SQTIHQWPATLVQPVGSPLSLECTVEGTSNPNLYWYRQAAGRGLQLLFYSVGIGQISSEVPQNLSASRPQDRQFILSSKKLLLSDSGFYLCAWSASGTSGYNEQFFGPGTRLTVL.

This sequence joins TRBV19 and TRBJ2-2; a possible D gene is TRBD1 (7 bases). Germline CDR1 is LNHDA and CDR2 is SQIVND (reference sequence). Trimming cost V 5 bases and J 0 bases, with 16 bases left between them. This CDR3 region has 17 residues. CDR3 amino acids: CASSPGRGQPNTGELFF. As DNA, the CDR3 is TGTGCCAGTAGTCCTGGGCGGGGACAGCCGAACACCGGGGAGCTGTTTTTT.

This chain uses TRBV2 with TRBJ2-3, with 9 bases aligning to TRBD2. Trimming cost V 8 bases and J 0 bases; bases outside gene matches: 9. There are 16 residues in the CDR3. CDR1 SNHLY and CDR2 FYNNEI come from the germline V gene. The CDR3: CASGTSRLSSTDTQYF. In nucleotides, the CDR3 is TGTGCCAGCGGGACTAGCCGTCTTTCTAGCACAGATACGCAGTATTTT. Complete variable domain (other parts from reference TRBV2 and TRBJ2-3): EPEVTQTPSHQVTQMGQEVILRCVPISNHLYFYWYRQILGQKVEFLVSFYNNEISEKSEIFDDQFSVERPDGSNFTLKIRSTKLEDSAMYFCASGTSRLSSTDTQYFGPGTRLTVL.

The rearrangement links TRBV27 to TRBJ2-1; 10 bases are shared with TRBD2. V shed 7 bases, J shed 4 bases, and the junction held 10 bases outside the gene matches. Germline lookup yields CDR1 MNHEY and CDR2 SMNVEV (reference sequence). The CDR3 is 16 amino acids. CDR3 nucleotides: TGTGCCAGCAACCGCAAAGCGGGGGGGCTGTACAATGAGCAGTTCTTC. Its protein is CASNRKAGGLYNEQFF.

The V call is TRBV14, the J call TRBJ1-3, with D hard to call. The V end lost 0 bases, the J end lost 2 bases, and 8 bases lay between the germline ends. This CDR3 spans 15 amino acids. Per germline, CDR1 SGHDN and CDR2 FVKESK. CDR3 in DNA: TGTGCCAGCAGCCAAGATAGAGTCCCTGGAAACACCATATATTTT. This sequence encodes CASSQDRVPGNTIYF.

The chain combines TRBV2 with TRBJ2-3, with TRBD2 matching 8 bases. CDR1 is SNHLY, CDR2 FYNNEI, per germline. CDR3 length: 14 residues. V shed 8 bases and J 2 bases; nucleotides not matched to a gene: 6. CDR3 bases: TGTGCCAGCGGTAAGCGGGAGAACACAGATACGCAGTATTTT. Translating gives CASGKRENTDTQYF.

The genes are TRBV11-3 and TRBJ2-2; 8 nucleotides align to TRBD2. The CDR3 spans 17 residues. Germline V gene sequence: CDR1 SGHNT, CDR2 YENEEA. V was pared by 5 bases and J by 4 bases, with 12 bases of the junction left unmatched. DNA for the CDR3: TGTGCCAGCAGCCTTCGACTCGCGGGAGGTAGCACCGGGGAGCTGTTTTTT. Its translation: CASSLRLAGGSTGELFF.

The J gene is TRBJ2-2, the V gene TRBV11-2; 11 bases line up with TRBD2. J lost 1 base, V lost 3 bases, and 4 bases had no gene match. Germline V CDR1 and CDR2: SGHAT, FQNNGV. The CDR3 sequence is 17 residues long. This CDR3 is CASSLAGTSGNTGELFF. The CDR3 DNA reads TGTGCCAGCAGCTTGGCCGGGACTAGCGGGAACACCGGGGAGCTGTTTTTT.

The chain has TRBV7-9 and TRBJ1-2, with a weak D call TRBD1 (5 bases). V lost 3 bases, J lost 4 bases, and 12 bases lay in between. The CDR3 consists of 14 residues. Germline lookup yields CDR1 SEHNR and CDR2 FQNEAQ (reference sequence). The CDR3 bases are TGTGCCAGCAGCTTTAATCGGCAGGGCTATGGCTACACCTTC. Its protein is CASSFNRQGYGYTF.

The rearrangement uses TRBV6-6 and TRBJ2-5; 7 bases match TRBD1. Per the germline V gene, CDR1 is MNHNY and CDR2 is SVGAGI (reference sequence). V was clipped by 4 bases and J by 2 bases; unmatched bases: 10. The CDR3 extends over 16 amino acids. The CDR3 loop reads CASSFKPGQPQETQYF. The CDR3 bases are TGTGCCAGCAGTTTTAAACCGGGACAGCCTCAAGAGACCCAGTACTTC.

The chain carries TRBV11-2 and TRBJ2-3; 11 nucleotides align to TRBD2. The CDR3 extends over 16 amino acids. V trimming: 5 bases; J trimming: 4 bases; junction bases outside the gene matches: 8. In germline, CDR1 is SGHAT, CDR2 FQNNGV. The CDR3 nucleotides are TGTGCCAGCAGCCGAATAGCGGGGGGGCCGGCAGATACGCAGTATTTT. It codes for CASSRIAGGPADTQYF.

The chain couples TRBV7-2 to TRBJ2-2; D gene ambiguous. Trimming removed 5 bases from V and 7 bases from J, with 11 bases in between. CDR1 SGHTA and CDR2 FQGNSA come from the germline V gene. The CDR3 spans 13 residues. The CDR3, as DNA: TGTGCCAGCAGCCACACTACGAGCGGGGAGCTGTTTTTT. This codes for CASSHTTSGELFF. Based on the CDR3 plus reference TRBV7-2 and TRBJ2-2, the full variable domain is GAGVSQSPSNKVTEKGKDVELRCDPISGHTALYWYRQSLGQGLEFLIYFQGNSAPDKSGLPSDRFSAERTGGSVSTLTIQRTQQEDSAVYLCASSHTTSGELFFGEGSRLTVL.

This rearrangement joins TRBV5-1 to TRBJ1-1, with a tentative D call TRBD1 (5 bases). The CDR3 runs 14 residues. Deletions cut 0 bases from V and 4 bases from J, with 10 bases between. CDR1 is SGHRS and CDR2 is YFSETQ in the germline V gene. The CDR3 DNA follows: TGCGCCAGCAGCTTGGAGGGGCGCATCACTGAAGCTTTCTTT. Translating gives CASSLEGRITEAFF.

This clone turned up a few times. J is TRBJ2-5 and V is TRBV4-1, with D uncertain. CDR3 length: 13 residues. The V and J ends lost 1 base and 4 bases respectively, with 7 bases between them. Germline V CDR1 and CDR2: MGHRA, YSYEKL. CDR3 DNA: TGCGCCAGCAGCCAAGTATGGGCAGAGACCCAGTACTTC. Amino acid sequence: CASSQVWAETQYF.

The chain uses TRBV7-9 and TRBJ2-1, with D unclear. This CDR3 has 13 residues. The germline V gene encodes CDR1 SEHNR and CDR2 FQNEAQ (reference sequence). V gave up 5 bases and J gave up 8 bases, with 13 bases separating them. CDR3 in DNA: TGTGCCAGCAGCCCTTCCCTAGTAGATGAGCAGTTCTTC. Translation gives CASSPSLVDEQFF. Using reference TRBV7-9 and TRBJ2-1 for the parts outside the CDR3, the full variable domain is DTGVSQNPRHKITKRGQNVTFRCDPISEHNRLYWYRQTLGQGPEFLTYFQNEAQLEKSRLLSDRFSAERPKGSFSTLEIQRTEQGDSAMYLCASSPSLVDEQFFGPGTRLTVL.

The CDR3: CASSPSLMEDTQYF. The DNA of the CDR3 is TGTGCCAGCAGCCCTAGCCTTATGGAAGATACGCAGTATTTT. This sequence joins TRBV11-3 and TRBJ2-3; the D gene is possibly TRBD2 (5 bases). Trimming shortened V by 5 bases and J by 5 bases, and 14 bases separated the two germline ends. The V gene's germline CDR1 is SGHNT and CDR2 YENEEA. The CDR3 is 14 residues long.

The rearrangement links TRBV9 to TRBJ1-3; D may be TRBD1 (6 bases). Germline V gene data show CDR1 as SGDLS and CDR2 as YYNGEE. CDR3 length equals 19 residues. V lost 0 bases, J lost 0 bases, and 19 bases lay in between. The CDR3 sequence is CASSVGARGGSFSGNTIYF. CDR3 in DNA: TGTGCCAGCAGCGTAGGGGCCCGAGGGGGATCCTTCTCTGGAAACACCATATATTTT.

This CDR3 reads CASRAGGPGELFF. The CDR3 region has the DNA TGCGCCAGCAGGGCAGGGGGTCCCGGGGAGCTGTTTTTT. The rearrangement links TRBV5-1 to TRBJ2-2; TRBD1 matches at 7 bases. The CDR3 is 13 residues long. Per the germline V gene, CDR1 is SGHRS and CDR2 is YFSETQ. The J segment lost 6 bases and the V segment lost 5 bases, leaving 4 bases of the junction unmatched.

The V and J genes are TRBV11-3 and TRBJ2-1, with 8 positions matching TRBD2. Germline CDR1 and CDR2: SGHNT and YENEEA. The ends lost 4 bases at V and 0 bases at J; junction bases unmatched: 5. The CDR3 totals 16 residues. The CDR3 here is CASSSSREGSYNEQFF. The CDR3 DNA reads TGTGCCAGCAGCTCCTCCCGGGAGGGCTCCTACAATGAGCAGTTCTTC.

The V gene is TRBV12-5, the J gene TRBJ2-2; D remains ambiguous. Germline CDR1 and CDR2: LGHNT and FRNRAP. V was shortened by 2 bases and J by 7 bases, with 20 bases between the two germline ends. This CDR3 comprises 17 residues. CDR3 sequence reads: CASGLSPSARSYGELFF. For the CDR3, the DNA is TGTGCTAGTGGTTTGTCACCAAGCGCCCGCTCCTACGGGGAGCTGTTTTTT.

This CDR3 is CASSPRQTPRTEAFF. The CDR3 nucleotides read TGTGCCAGCAGCCCTCGACAGACACCGCGGACTGAAGCTTTCTTT. This sequence joins TRBV7-9 and TRBJ1-1, with a weak D call TRBD1 (5 bases). V was trimmed by 5 bases and J by 5 bases, leaving 18 bases between them. Germline-derived CDR1 and CDR2 are SEHNR and FQNEAQ (reference sequence). CDR3 length: 15 amino acids.

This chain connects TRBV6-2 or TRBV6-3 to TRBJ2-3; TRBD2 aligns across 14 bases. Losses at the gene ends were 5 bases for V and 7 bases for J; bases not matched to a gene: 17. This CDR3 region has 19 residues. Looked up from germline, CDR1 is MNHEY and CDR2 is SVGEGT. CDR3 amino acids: CASSRPGLAGGNPPYTQYF. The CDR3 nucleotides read TGTGCCAGCAGTCGTCCCGGACTAGCGGGGGGAAACCCACCCTATACGCAGTATTTT.

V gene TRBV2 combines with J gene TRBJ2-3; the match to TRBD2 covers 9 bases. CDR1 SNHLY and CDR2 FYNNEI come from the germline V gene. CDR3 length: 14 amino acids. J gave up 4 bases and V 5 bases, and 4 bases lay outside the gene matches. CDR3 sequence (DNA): TGTGCCAGCAGTCAGCGGGAGGCGGCAGATACGCAGTATTTT. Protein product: CASSQREAADTQYF.

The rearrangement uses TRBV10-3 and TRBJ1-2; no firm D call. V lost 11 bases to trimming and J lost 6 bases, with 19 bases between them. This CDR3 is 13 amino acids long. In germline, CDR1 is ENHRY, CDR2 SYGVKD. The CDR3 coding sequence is TGTGCCTCAAGGAATGGAGAATCGGATGGCTACACCTTC. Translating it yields CASRNGESDGYTF.